This T cell receptor beta chain stems from a study of T cells in Graves' hyperthyroidism and ophthalmopathy (dated by TCRdb to about 2019). With respect to the entire study: Peripheral blood samples were taken at initial diagnosis, before any treatment was given. To identify distinguishing TCR V-J signatures, a discovery cohort of around 100 patients was used, comprising 43 with Graves' ophthalmopathy and some 60 with stable Graves' hyperthyroidism. An independent validation cohort of 18 to 20 hyperthyroidism patients and over 15 patients who later progressed to ophthalmopathy tested prospective prediction of ophthalmopathy. The 100 or so discovery patients were randomly split 7:3 into training and test sets. The study also compared thyroid tissue and blood T-cell repertoires from 5 to 7 Graves' hyperthyroidism patients. After sampling, hyperthyroidism patients received methimazole starting at 30 mg daily, and ophthalmopathy patients received high-dose intravenous methylprednisolone. TCR Vbeta CDR3 sequencing of approximately 140 peripheral blood samples (over 40 ophthalmopathy, around 80 hyperthyroidism and roughly 17 progressor patients) is reported in the paper.

The research as a whole found: No statistical method was used to fix the sample size in advance, and group allocation was not hidden from the investigators. Ophthalmopathy was separated from stable hyperthyroidism by a 13 V-J signature model, with 85% to 90% sensitivity and approximately 84% specificity obtained in cross-validation and 80%/75% obtained in testing. Most expanded thyroid clonotypes (frequency above 0.001) were also detected in blood, a finding suggesting that blood repertoires may reflect thyroid immune responses. In validation, the model predicted progression to ophthalmopathy with 55% to 71% sensitivity and 72% to 85% specificity, a median of around six months before onset.

This clonotype was seen only a few times. Its antigen is unknown. No quality values exist for individual bases; no much larger clone is one base distant. The TCR beta CDR3 regions were amplified from the RNA transcripts. A first-round RT-PCR of the TCR CDR3 used the HTBI primer set with the Qiagen OneStep RT-PCR kit. Libraries were constructed in a second round of multiplex PCR, after which size selection and purification were carried out. Libraries were sequenced paired-end with 100 bp reads on an Illumina HiSeq2000. From the authors' description of their analysis: SOAPnuke was used to process the raw data, removing reads that contained adapters or uncalled bases, had a mean Phred below 15, or lacked an exact match to the constant primer or identifier. High-quality paired reads were merged using COPE v1.2.5, and each unique nucleotide sequence was defined as a clonotype. MiTCR v1.1 was used to align the clonotypes against IMGT TRBV, TRBD and TRBJ reference segments. Analysis was restricted to V-J combinations with a frequency above 0.0001, which covered 98% to 99.2% of repertoires. A TCS score was defined as the ratio of F50 (clonal expansion) to E x V (chaos), with BLOSUM62-based TCRdist applied between CDR3 peptides within each V-J. Welch's t-statistics and random forest reduced 514 V-J features to 13, which were used in a naive Bayes classifier (R e1071). TCRdb redid the processing of the public reads, applying fastp at Q25 and MiXCR, and retained in-frame beta chains. Identical CDR3 proteins give one entry, which carries the most common genes and DNA. What appears here as the V and J calls and clone size reflects TCRdb's work, not the paper's. The sample records fewer than 400,000 distinct CDR3 sequences, about 14% of which are singletons. Jointly, the top ten make up approximately 27% of the sample.

Ophthalmopathy patients had moderately to severely active disease, with a Clinical Activity Score of 3 or more, a NOSPECS grade of 4 or more, and a disease duration of less than 3 months. The study excluded patients with uncontrolled infections, other autoimmune diseases, pregnancy or lactation. Diagnoses were based on clinical symptoms, serum thyroxine and TRAb, thyroid ultrasound and orbital computed tomography. Ficoll-Paque density gradient centrifugation was used to isolate PBMCs from around 10 ml of fresh peripheral blood. Total RNA was extracted with Trizol reagent, and quality was checked on an Agilent 2100 Bioanalyzer. The germline V gene sets CDR1 to SGHRS and CDR2 to YFSETQ. Measured from the cysteine to the phenylalanine, the CDR3 is 15 residues long. The retained sequence is limited to the CDR3, 45 bases, with the frame set at the first base. Relative to germline, V is missing 3 bases and J is missing 4 bases, with 7 bases of the junction outside any gene match.

The sequence links TRBV5-1 to TRBJ2-5; TRBD1 matches 9 bases in the middle. This receptor was identified in a man over 45 with Graves' ophthalmopathy. Material for sequencing was blood. The nucleotides are TGCGCCAGCAGCTGGCCCACAGGGGGCCCAGAGACCCAGTACTTC. It encodes CASSWPTGGPETQYF. Reference TRBV5-1 and TRBJ2-5 proteins supply the regions before and after the CDR3; the full variable domain is: KAGVTQTPRYLIKTRGQQVTLSCSPISGHRSVSWYQQTPGQGLQFLFEYFSETQRNKGNFPGRFSGRQFSNSRSEMNVSTLELGDSALYLCASSWPTGGPETQYFGPGTRLLVL.